This T cell receptor (beta chain) was identified during a study of blood T cells in healthy people across ages. Points from the study as a whole: Roughly linear declines in TCR beta diversity per million T cells occurred with age.

Per the germline V gene, CDR1 is MNHNY and CDR2 is SVGAGI (reference sequence). The V end lost 2 bases, the J end lost 8 bases, and 15 bases lay between the germline ends. This CDR3 comprises 14 residues. PBMCs, at least 7 million per sample, were isolated. Sample-barcoded 5' priming and a J-beta primer mix drove a second PCR of about 6 to 12 cycles. MiXCR, run by TCRdb on the 5' RACE reads, gives a single entry per CDR3 protein. The sample holds 1.4 million to 1.5 million distinct CDR3 sequences; around 42% are singletons and the top ten take 7% to 9.5%. This clonotype occurred once. Its specificity is not known.

The TCR sequence derives from a woman aged 18 to 35 in good health. The chain is built from TRBV6-6 and TRBJ1-2; D is perhaps TRBD1 (5 bases). What was sequenced was blood. The CDR3 here is CASSYDSNREGYTF. The CDR3 DNA is TGTGCCAGCAGTTACGACAGTAATCGGGAAGGCTACACCTTC.